The next 28 T cell receptor beta chains were all read from a single sample in a study of blood T cell repertoires in COVID-19. The protocol was immunoSEQ multiplex PCR, while the TCRdb copy is restricted to in-frame clones and leaves out a portion. In the table there are nearly 250,000 clones, roughly 85% of which are singletons. The specimen was PBMCs or T cells enriched from blood (not recorded which). These receptors all come from a woman in her 50s with acute COVID-19.

The V and J genes are TRBV6-5 and TRBJ2-7, with 7 positions matching TRBD1. Germline-derived CDR1 and CDR2 are MNHEY and SVGAGI. The J segment lost 5 bases and the V segment lost 2 bases, leaving 6 bases of the junction unmatched. The CDR3 is 14 residues long. This chain's CDR3 is CASSYGGQHDEQYF. CDR3 in DNA: TGTGCCAGCAGTTACGGGGGACAGCATGACGAGCAGTACTTC.

V gene TRBV9 combines with J gene TRBJ2-1; possibly TRBD2 for D (6 bases). V lost 4 bases and J lost 4, with 12 bases in between. CDR1 is SGDLS and CDR2 is YYNGEE in the germline V gene. The CDR3 extends over 14 amino acids. CDR3 in amino acids: CASSLGGPYNEQFF. The CDR3 nucleotides read TGTGCCAGCAGCTTGGGGGGTCCATACAATGAGCAGTTCTTC.

This chain links TRBV14 with TRBJ2-1; D possibly corresponds to TRBD2 (7 bases). V lost 4 bases, J lost 10 bases, and 14 bases lay in between. Germline V lookup: CDR1 SGHDN, CDR2 FVKESK. The CDR3 loop spans 13 amino acids. CDR3 nucleotides: TGTGCCAGCAGCCCCACCGGGGGGCGGGAGCAGTTCTTC. It is translated as CASSPTGGREQFF.

This chain connects TRBV5-1 to TRBJ2-7; 8 nucleotides line up with TRBD2. The CDR3 spans 15 residues. The germline V gene encodes CDR1 SGHRS and CDR2 YFSETQ. V was clipped by 4 bases and J by 5 bases; unmatched bases: 11. This chain's CDR3 is CASSRGGLEMNEQYF. CDR3 in DNA: TGCGCCAGCAGCCGGGGGGGACTAGAAATGAACGAGCAGTACTTC.

The J gene is TRBJ1-5, the V gene TRBV19; D not resolved. V gave up 3 bases and J gave up 7 bases, with 10 bases separating them. Germline values: CDR1 LNHDA, CDR2 SQIVND (reference sequence). This CDR3 contains 13 residues. Written as DNA, the CDR3 is TGTGCCAGTAGTATCGGGGAGGTCCAGCCCCAGCATTTT. Amino acids: CASSIGEVQPQHF.

The CDR3 region has the DNA TGTGCCAGCAGCTTCCACCTAGGGACAGGGGTTGGCTCTGGGGCCAACGTCCTGACTTTC. Translating gives CASSFHLGTGVGSGANVLTF. V gene TRBV6-2 or TRBV6-3 combines with J gene TRBJ2-6, with 10 bases matching TRBD1. Germline CDR1 reads MNHEY; CDR2 reads SVGEGT. The trim removed 6 bases at V and 0 bases at J, leaving 14 bases unmatched. This CDR3 region has 20 residues.

The rearrangement uses TRBV7-8 and TRBJ1-2; D is ambiguous. V was trimmed by 5 bases and J by 2 bases, leaving 21 bases between them. In germline, CDR1 is SGHVS, CDR2 FQNEAQ. The CDR3 spans 17 residues. As DNA, the CDR3 is TGTGCCAGCAGCCGGATGACTGACCCGAAAAGGAACTATGGCTACACCTTC. Protein: CASSRMTDPKRNYGYTF.

The J gene is TRBJ1-1, the V gene TRBV30; D unclear. The CDR3 covers 15 residues. Germline loops: CDR1 GTSNPN, CDR2 SVGIG (reference sequence). V was trimmed by 2 bases and J by 4 bases, leaving 17 bases between them. DNA of the CDR3: TGTGCCTGGAGTCCTGGGCGGGGTATCGCCACTGAAGCTTTCTTT. It yields the protein CAWSPGRGIATEAFF.

The table lists this clone with a count of one. V usage is TRBV11-1 and J usage is TRBJ2-1; 9 nucleotides match TRBD2. The CDR3 runs to 15 residues. Losses at the gene ends were 6 bases for V and 8 bases for J; bases not matched to a gene: 11. The germline V gene has CDR1 SGHAT and CDR2 FQDESV (reference sequence). The CDR3 protein is CASSFLSGGTYEQFF. CDR3 DNA sequence: TGTGCCAGCAGTTTTTTAAGCGGGGGGACCTATGAGCAGTTCTTC.

The J gene is TRBJ1-4, the V gene TRBV7-8, with TRBD1 identical over 8 bases. Germline V gene sequence: CDR1 SGHVS, CDR2 FQNEAQ. The V and J ends lost 5 bases and 3 bases, in that order; junction bases with no gene match: 14. The CDR3 runs to 18 residues. In DNA form, the CDR3 reads TGTGCCAGCAGCCCCACGGCCAGGGGGCGACGGTCTAATGAAAAACTGTTTTTT. Amino acid sequence: CASSPTARGRRSNEKLFF.

The sample holds one count of this clone. The J gene is TRBJ1-5, the V gene TRBV19; D is ambiguous. Between the trimmed V and J ends, which lost 4 bases and 7 bases, there was a span of 11 bases. Germline V gene data show CDR1 as LNHDA and CDR2 as SQIVND (reference sequence). The CDR3 runs 13 residues. This CDR3 reads CASSNGFEQPQHF. The CDR3 region has the DNA TGTGCCAGTAGTAACGGTTTTGAGCAGCCCCAGCATTTT.

The rearrangement links TRBV12-5 to TRBJ2-2; the match to TRBD1 covers 8 bases. This CDR3 spans 18 amino acids. The V segment lost 0 bases and the J segment 6 bases; nucleotides outside the gene matches: 12. Germline loops: CDR1 LGHNT, CDR2 FRNRAP. CDR3 DNA: TGTGCTAGTGGTTTGGTAACCCTGTCCCAGGGGGCGGCCGGGGAGCTGTTTTTT. Amino acid sequence: CASGLVTLSQGAAGELFF.

V usage is TRBV14 and J usage is TRBJ1-6; D unresolved. The CDR3 runs 13 residues. Germline lookup yields CDR1 SGHDN and CDR2 FVKESK. V dropped 4 bases and J dropped 13 bases, with 14 bases sitting between them. The CDR3 loop is CASSPGGMVPLHF. The CDR3 nucleotides are TGTGCCAGCAGCCCAGGAGGGATGGTCCCCCTCCACTTT.

The V and J genes are TRBV4-3 and TRBJ1-3, with D unclear. Germline V lookup: CDR1 LGHNA, CDR2 YSLEER. V gave up 0 bases and J gave up 4 bases, with 10 bases separating them. The length of the CDR3 is 15 residues. DNA for the CDR3: TGCGCCAGCAGCCAAGAACTAGAACCCGGAAACACCATATATTTT. It translates to CASSQELEPGNTIYF.

A remark on this clone: This specimen includes other DNA sequences encoding the same CDR3. CDR3: CASSYGGMGEKLFF. The CDR3 DNA follows: TGTGCCAGCAGTTACGGGGGGATGGGTGAAAAACTGTTTTTT. The J gene is TRBJ1-4, the V gene TRBV6-5, with D perhaps TRBD1 (5 bases). The CDR3 is 14 residues long. V lost 2 bases to trimming and J lost 7 bases, with 11 bases between them. Germline V gene lookup returns CDR1 MNHEY and CDR2 SVGAGI.

The rearrangement uses TRBV19 and TRBJ2-7; 8 nucleotides align to TRBD1. Per the germline V gene, CDR1 is LNHDA and CDR2 is SQIVND (reference sequence). V lost 3 bases and J lost 3; bases outside the gene matches: 7. The CDR3 consists of 15 residues. CDR3 nucleotides: TGTGCCAGTAGTATGGGGACAGGATCTAACTACGAGCAGTACTTC. Amino acid sequence: CASSMGTGSNYEQYF.

J is TRBJ1-4 and V is TRBV5-1; 9 bases line up with TRBD1. CDR1 and CDR2 from the germline V gene are SGHRS and YFSETQ. This CDR3 is 16 amino acids long. The trim removed 8 bases at V and 8 bases at J, leaving 16 bases unmatched. This CDR3 is CASHWDRVLGSEKLFF. The CDR3 bases are TGCGCCAGTCACTGGGACAGGGTACTTGGTTCGGAAAAACTGTTTTTT.

The gene calls are TRBV7-9 and TRBJ1-1; D might be TRBD1 (6 bases). V lost 6 bases and J 6 bases, leaving 14 bases between the germline ends. CDR3 size: 13 residues. From germline, CDR1 is SEHNR and CDR2 FQNEAQ (reference sequence). Here the CDR3 reads CASSYGGGAEAFF. As DNA, the CDR3 is TGTGCCAGCAGTTACGGAGGGGGGGCTGAAGCTTTCTTT. The full variable domain, completed using reference TRBV7-9 and TRBJ1-1, is DTGVSQNPRHKITKRGQNVTFRCDPISEHNRLYWYRQTLGQGPEFLTYFQNEAQLEKSRLLSDRFSAERPKGSFSTLEIQRTEQGDSAMYLCASSYGGGAEAFFGQGTRLTVV.

As concerns this clone: Other DNA variants within this sample encode the same CDR3. This chain links TRBV7-2 with TRBJ1-4; weak D call: TRBD1 (5 bases). This CDR3 spans 14 amino acids. V lost 1 base to trimming and J lost 5 bases, with 8 bases between them. Germline CDR1 and CDR2: SGHTA and FQGNSA. CDR3 DNA: TGTGCCAGCAGCTTAGGGCAGGGAAATGAAAAACTGTTTTTT. It translates to CASSLGQGNEKLFF.

At least ten counts were recorded for this clone. The chain couples TRBV14 to TRBJ2-7; possible D gene TRBD1, 5 bases. This CDR3 has 15 amino acids. The germline V and J ends were trimmed by 5 bases and 5 bases, with 19 bases remaining between them. Germline V gives CDR1 SGHDN, CDR2 FVKESK. In DNA, the CDR3 is TGTGCCAGCAGCTCCCCCGTCTCAGGGTTCGACGAGCAGTACTTC. Protein sequence: CASSSPVSGFDEQYF.

V gene TRBV5-5 combines with J gene TRBJ2-7, with no clear D. V gave up 4 bases and J gave up 0 bases, with 14 bases separating them. CDR1 is SGHKS and CDR2 is YYEKEE in the germline V gene (reference sequence). CDR3 length: 15 residues. The CDR3 loop is CASSPYQQNSYEQYF. The CDR3 coding sequence is TGTGCCAGCAGCCCGTACCAACAGAACTCCTACGAGCAGTACTTC. Full variable domain (rest looked up from reference TRBV5-5 and TRBJ2-7): DAGVTQSPTHLIKTRGQQVTLRCSPISGHKSVSWYQQVLGQGPQFIFQYYEKEERGRGNFPDRFSARQFPNYSSELNVNALLLGDSALYLCASSPYQQNSYEQYFGPGTRLTVT.

The gene calls are TRBV14 and TRBJ1-1, with D perhaps matching TRBD1 (5 bases). The CDR3 has 13 residues. The germline V and J ends were trimmed by 0 bases and 5 bases, with 7 bases remaining between them. Germline lookup yields CDR1 SGHDN and CDR2 FVKESK. CDR3 DNA: TGTGCCAGCAGCCAAGATCCAGGGACTGAAGCTTTCTTT. Encoded protein: CASSQDPGTEAFF.

This sequence joins TRBV18 and TRBJ1-2; 10 bases map to TRBD1. V shed 5 bases, J shed 5 bases, and the junction held 5 bases outside the gene matches. There are 14 residues in the CDR3. Germline V CDR1 and CDR2: KGHSH, LQKENI. DNA of the CDR3: TGTGCCAGCTCAGAGGGACAGGGGAGGTATGGCTACACCTTC. Protein product: CASSEGQGRYGYTF.

The J gene is TRBJ2-3, the V gene TRBV7-9; the match to TRBD1 covers 9 bases. The CDR3 covers 15 residues. The V segment lost 5 bases and the J segment 3 bases; nucleotides outside the gene matches: 6. CDR1 and CDR2 (germline): SEHNR, FQNEAQ (reference sequence). The CDR3 DNA reads TGTGCCAGCAGCGGGACAGGGCAAGGTACAGATACGCAGTATTTT. The encoded protein is CASSGTGQGTDTQYF. Together with reference TRBV7-9 and TRBJ2-3, the CDR3 gives the full variable domain: DTGVSQNPRHKITKRGQNVTFRCDPISEHNRLYWYRQTLGQGPEFLTYFQNEAQLEKSRLLSDRFSAERPKGSFSTLEIQRTEQGDSAMYLCASSGTGQGTDTQYFGPGTRLTVL.

The chain links TRBV6-4 to TRBJ2-3; no reliable D call. V lost 5 bases and J lost 1, with 10 bases in between. The CDR3 totals 14 residues. Germline V gene data show CDR1 as MRHNA and CDR2 as SNTAGT. The CDR3 loop is CASSIWSGTDTQYF. CDR3 DNA sequence: TGTGCCAGCAGTATCTGGAGTGGCACAGATACGCAGTATTTT.

J is TRBJ1-2 and V is TRBV20-1; no clear D gene. V lost 4 bases and J lost 2, with 5 bases in between. Germline V CDR1 and CDR2: DFQATT, SNEGSKA (reference sequence). The CDR3 length is 11 residues. The CDR3 sequence is CSAMGNYGYTF. Here the CDR3 DNA reads TGCAGTGCTATGGGCAACTATGGCTACACCTTC.

This chain joins TRBV2 and TRBJ2-7, with D possibly matching TRBD1 (5 bases). The CDR3 has 13 residues. Trimming removed 6 bases from V and 5 bases from J, with 14 bases in between. CDR1 is SNHLY and CDR2 is FYNNEI in the germline V gene. Here the CDR3 DNA reads TGTGCCAGCAGGTTGGGGCGATTCGACGAGCAGTACTTC. Translated, it gives CASRLGRFDEQYF.

CDR3 DNA: TGCGCCAGCAGCCAACACAGGGGAGGCAATGAGCAGTTCTTC. It encodes CASSQHRGGNEQFF. The J gene is TRBJ2-1, the V gene TRBV4-3, with a possible D match to TRBD1 (7 bases). V lost 2 bases and J 6 bases, leaving 11 bases between the germline ends. The CDR3 is 14 amino acids. From germline, CDR1 is LGHNA and CDR2 YSLEER.